The 8 T cell receptor beta chains below were found in one sample sequenced in a study of T cells in Graves' hyperthyroidism and ophthalmopathy. RNA transcripts provided the source from which TCR beta CDR3 regions were amplified. When the TCR CDR3 underwent first-round RT-PCR, the HTBI primer set was used. TCRdb re-derived calls from the multiplex PCR reads in MiXCR, one entry per CDR3 protein. The table includes more than 300,000 distinct CDR3 sequences, roughly 14% detected once. Material: blood. The receptors stem from a woman between 25 and 40 years old with Graves' ophthalmopathy.

As for this clonotype: The junction differs from germline at one of its ends, possibly a read error. This sequence joins TRBV12-3 or TRBV12-4 and TRBJ1-2, with D possibly matching TRBD1 (5 bases). The length of the CDR3 is 16 residues. CDR3 sequence (DNA): TGTGCCAGTAGTTCGCGGATAGGGGCCTCCTCCTATGGCTACACCTTC. As protein: CASSSRIGASSYGYTF.

This clonotype was observed a handful of times. V usage is TRBV6-2 or TRBV6-3 and J usage is TRBJ1-5; TRBD1 is a possible D gene (5 bases). The length of the CDR3 is 14 residues. The germline V gene encodes CDR1 MNHEY and CDR2 SVGEGT. V was cut by 7 bases and J by 6 bases, with 16 bases left in between. The CDR3 reads CASIANQGSQPQHF. The CDR3 DNA is TGTGCCAGCATTGCTAACCAGGGAAGTCAGCCCCAGCATTTT.

V usage is TRBV27 and J usage is TRBJ2-3, with a possible D match to TRBD2 (7 bases). The CDR3 is made up of 17 amino acids. Trimming pared 4 bases from V and 0 bases from J, leaving 17 bases between. The germline V gene encodes CDR1 MNHEY and CDR2 SMNVEV (reference sequence). CDR3 DNA: TGTGCCAGCAGTTCGGGCGCCGGGGGGCTTAGCACAGATACGCAGTATTTT. It codes for CASSSGAGGLSTDTQYF.

This clonotype was seen at least ten times. The chain is built from TRBV2 and TRBJ1-2, with TRBD1 as a possible D gene (6 bases). V was trimmed by 5 bases and J by 4 bases, leaving 20 bases between them. From germline, CDR1 is SNHLY and CDR2 FYNNEI. The CDR3 loop spans 16 amino acids. The chain's CDR3 is CASSPGQPTNGYGYTF. CDR3 bases: TGTGCCAGCAGTCCCGGACAGCCGACAAATGGCTATGGCTACACCTTC.

Ten or more counts support this clonotype. The rearrangement uses TRBV10-3 and TRBJ1-1; D gene ambiguous. This CDR3 comprises 14 residues. Germline lookup yields CDR1 ENHRY and CDR2 SYGVKD. The V end was cut by 10 bases, the J end by 5 bases, with 20 bases between. CDR3 DNA: TGTGCCACCATGGCCTTGGGGAGAAAGACTGAAGCTTTCTTT. It codes for CATMALGRKTEAFF.

This clonotype appeared many times. The chain links TRBV24-1 to TRBJ2-2; D is possibly TRBD1 (6 bases). V was trimmed by 3 bases and J by 0 bases, leaving 10 bases between them. Germline CDR1 is KGHDR and CDR2 is SFDVKD. This CDR3 comprises 16 residues. The CDR3 here is CATSDPGTPNTGELFF. CDR3 DNA: TGTGCCACCAGTGATCCCGGGACACCGAACACCGGGGAGCTGTTTTTT.

This chain uses TRBV19 with TRBJ2-5, with D unclear. There are 13 residues in the CDR3. CDR1 and CDR2 (germline): LNHDA, SQIVND (reference sequence). The V end was cut by 5 bases, the J end by 4 bases, with 11 bases between. The CDR3 DNA reads as TGTGCCAGTAGTGCGCTAGGTCGAGAGACCCAGTACTTC. This gives the protein CASSALGRETQYF.

In its sample, this clonotype was seen many times. The rearrangement joins TRBV28 to TRBJ2-7; TRBD2 matches 7 bases. This CDR3 comprises 15 residues. CDR1 is MDHEN, CDR2 SYDVKM, per germline. Trimming at V came to 6 bases and at J to 0 bases, leaving 8 bases not matched to a gene. The CDR3: CASSPGLVPSYEQYF. The CDR3 DNA reads TGTGCCAGCAGCCCCGGACTAGTTCCCTCCTACGAGCAGTACTTC.